This T cell receptor beta chain emerged from a study of blood T cell repertoires in COVID-19. Repertoires were generated with immunoSEQ multiplex PCR, while TCRdb's copy carries only in-frame clones and drops some. The sample has about 480,000 clones, 85% to 90% seen once; the top ten hold over 0.7%. Trimming shortened V by 9 bases and J by 7 bases, and 10 bases separated the two germline ends. Germline values: CDR1 MDHEN, CDR2 SYDVKM. The CDR3 runs 12 residues. Material: peripheral blood. The clonotype comes from a man aged 18 to 35 with COVID-19, enrolled during active disease. The chain recombines TRBV28 with TRBJ1-6; D is unclear. DNA of the CDR3: TGTGCCAGTATGGAGAGAAATTCACCCCTCCACTTT. Its protein is CASMERNSPLHF.